This T cell receptor (beta chain) comes out of a study of T cells in Graves' hyperthyroidism and ophthalmopathy. Findings of the study overall: Most thyroid clonotypes that were expanded above 0.001 also turned up in blood. Using 13 V-J features, a model discriminated ophthalmopathy from stable hyperthyroidism.

It was RNA transcripts that yielded the amplified TCR beta CDR3 regions. First-round RT-PCR targeting the TCR CDR3 was performed with the HTBI primer set. Using its own MiXCR run on the multiplex PCR reads, TCRdb lists one record per CDR3 protein. The repertoire holds more than 300,000 distinct CDR3 sequences, 18% seen once, with over 35% in the top ten. On this clonotype: No antigen is known for it.

Germline V gene sequence: CDR1 SEHNR, CDR2 FQNEAQ (reference sequence). The J segment lost 6 bases and the V segment lost 6 bases, leaving 10 bases of the junction unmatched. CDR3 size: 15 residues. Sequencing was carried out using blood. The receptor comes from a young man with Graves' ophthalmopathy. The chain has TRBV7-9 and TRBJ2-7; 11 bases map to TRBD2. In DNA, the CDR3 is TGTGCCAGCAGTCGGGACTCTAGCGGGGGGACCGAGCAGTACTTC. Protein sequence: CASSRDSSGGTEQYF.